The clone carrying this T cell receptor beta chain showed up many times. Its antigen is still unknown. This CDR3 has 16 residues. Trimming left V 5 bases short and J 0 bases short, with 17 bases between. Germline CDR1 DFQATT, CDR2 SNEGSKA (reference sequence). Library preparation (for TCRbeta) was performed with unique molecular identifiers. TCRdb processed the PCR reads anew with MiXCR; each CDR3 protein has one entry. The data show roughly 30,000 distinct CDR3 sequences, 6.4% seen once. This entry is derived from a study of T-cell reconstitution after alpha-beta-depleted transplantation in children. Study-level points and caveats: Several hundred expanded graft clones reportedly were the source of alpha-beta T cells about two months after transplant. It was surviving recipient T cells and thymic progenitors that gave some patients high TCRbeta diversity at day 60.

The sequence derives from a child under two years old who had a stem cell transplant for acute myeloid leukemia, so the T cells may come from the graft donor. The specimen comprised peripheral blood, sampled 60 days after TCRalphabeta/CD19-depleted stem cell transplant. The V call is TRBV20-1, the J call TRBJ2-1; D may correspond to TRBD1 or TRBD2 (6 bases each). CDR3 bases: TGCAGTGCTCAAAGGGGGGCCGTACGCTCCTACAATGAGCAGTTCTTC. Translating it yields CSAQRGAVRSYNEQFF.